This T cell receptor (beta chain) emerged from a study of cytomegalovirus exposure and HLA in healthy donors. On this clone: The antigen is undetermined.

Repertoires were generated with immunoSEQ multiplex PCR, while TCRdb's copy carries only in-frame clones and drops some. The table has approximately 300,000 clones, around 90% seen once. Study results and caveats: A few of the chains that were CMV-associated were confirmed in vitro to be specific for CMV antigens. Reports described diagnosis of cytomegalovirus status by the classifier as highly specific and sensitive.

The V end was cut by 5 bases, the J end by 6 bases, with 8 bases between. The length of the CDR3 is 11 residues. Germline V gene lookup returns CDR1 MDHEN and CDR2 SYDVKM. The clonotype originates from a woman aged 25-40 years in good health and CMV-seropositive. Sequencing was carried out using PBMCs. The chain recombines TRBV28 with TRBJ2-7, with D perhaps assigned TRBD1 or TRBD2 (5 bases each). The CDR3 nucleotides read TGTGCCAGCAGTAGGGACGGCGAGCAGTACTTC. Protein product: CASSRDGEQYF.